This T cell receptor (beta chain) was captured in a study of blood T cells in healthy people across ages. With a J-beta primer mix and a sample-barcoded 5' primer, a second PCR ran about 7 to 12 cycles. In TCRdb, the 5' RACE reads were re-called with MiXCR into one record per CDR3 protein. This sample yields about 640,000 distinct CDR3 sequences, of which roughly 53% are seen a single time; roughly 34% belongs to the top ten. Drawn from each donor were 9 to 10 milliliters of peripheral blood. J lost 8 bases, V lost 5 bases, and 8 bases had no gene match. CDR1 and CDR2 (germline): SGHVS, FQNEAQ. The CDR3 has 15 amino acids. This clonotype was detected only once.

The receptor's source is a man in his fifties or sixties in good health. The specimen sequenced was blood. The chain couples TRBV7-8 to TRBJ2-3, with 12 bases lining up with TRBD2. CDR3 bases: TGTGCCAGCAGCCTCCCTAGCGGGGGGGTGGGTACGCAGTATTTT. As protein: CASSLPSGGVGTQYF.